This T cell receptor (beta chain) was identified during a study of a mutant IDH1 vaccine in newly diagnosed glioma. Germline CDR1 MRHNA, CDR2 SNTAGT. CDR3 length: 14 amino acids. V was trimmed by 5 bases and J by 1 base, leaving 11 bases between them. Time point denoted: baseline, week 1 (first vaccination visit). Treatment meaning: pre-vaccination baseline after standard-of-care therapy. The table came from immunoSEQ multiplex PCR; TCRdb's copy has only in-frame clones and leaves some out. The sample has over 25,000 clones, around 85% seen once. Sequences were derived from PBMCs, sampled from a glioma patient treated with radiotherapy, temozolomide or both. This TCR derives from a woman in her forties with glioma. The chain links TRBV6-4 to TRBJ1-1; D not certain. The DNA for the CDR3 is TGTGCCAGCAGTTCACAAGCCGGGAACACTGAAGCTTTCTTT. It codes for CASSSQAGNTEAFF.